These 7 T cell receptor beta chains came from one sample sequenced in a study of blood T cell repertoires in COVID-19. Assay used: immunoSEQ multiplex PCR; TCRdb lists only in-frame clones, some missing. The sample lists around 240,000 clones; approximately 80% were seen once. Sequencing was performed on peripheral blood. These receptors came from a woman in her 40s who had recovered from COVID-19.

The rearrangement links TRBV5-4 to TRBJ1-1; TRBD1 matches 10 bases. With V trimmed by 4 bases and J by 4 bases, 7 bases remained unmatched. The CDR3 has 15 residues. In germline, CDR1 is SGHNT, CDR2 YYREEE (reference sequence). The CDR3 loop is CASSTPRTGGTEAFF. CDR3 DNA sequence: TGTGCCAGCAGCACCCCGAGGACAGGGGGCACTGAAGCTTTCTTT.

The genes are TRBV6-1 and TRBJ1-4; 7 bases are shared with TRBD1. Germline assignment: CDR1 MNHNS and CDR2 SASEGT. After removal of 1 base from V and 6 bases from J, the junction contained 17 bases not matched to a gene. This CDR3 comprises 19 residues. This CDR3 is CASSEVIVRAGGPDEKLFF. CDR3 nucleotide sequence: TGTGCCAGCAGTGAAGTAATAGTCAGGGCAGGGGGTCCGGATGAAAAACTGTTTTTT.

A word on this clone: Other DNA sequences in the sample encode the same CDR3. CDR3 amino acids: CASSSQGYEQYF. The CDR3 nucleotides are TGTGCCAGCAGTAGTCAGGGCTACGAGCAGTACTTC. This rearrangement joins TRBV2 to TRBJ2-7, with a tentative D call TRBD1 (5 bases). Germline-derived CDR1 and CDR2 are SNHLY and FYNNEI. CDR3 length: 12 residues. The germline V and J ends were trimmed by 5 bases and 3 bases, with 8 bases remaining between them.

This chain connects TRBV19 to TRBJ1-4; perhaps TRBD1 as D (5 bases). The germline V and J ends were trimmed by 6 bases and 1 base, with 15 bases remaining between them. From germline, CDR1 is LNHDA and CDR2 SQIVND (reference sequence). There are 16 residues in the CDR3. The CDR3 spells CASSSSTQGTNEKLFF. The CDR3 region has the DNA TGTGCCAGTAGCTCGTCGACCCAGGGAACTAATGAAAAACTGTTTTTT.

The DNA for the CDR3 is TGTGCCATCAGTGAGTCCCTCGGATGGGGGGCTAACTATGGCTACACCTTC. It is translated as CAISESLGWGANYGYTF. V and J are TRBV10-3 and TRBJ1-2, with TRBD1 as a possible D gene (5 bases). V was pared by 0 bases and J by 0 bases, with 14 bases between. Germline V gene lookup returns CDR1 ENHRY and CDR2 SYGVKD. There are 17 residues in the CDR3.

This clone was seen once. The CDR3 region has the DNA TGTGCCAGCAGTCAACTGGGGCGGCAGTTCTTC. It specifies CASSQLGRQFF. The chain carries TRBV6-6 and TRBJ2-1; the D gene is possibly TRBD1 (5 bases). CDR1 is MNHNY, CDR2 SVGAGI, per germline (reference sequence). With 5 bases removed from V and 12 bases from J, the gap between germline ends came to 11 bases. The CDR3 covers 11 residues.

The CDR3 spells CASSPTAGGGYTF. The CDR3 DNA sequence: TGTGCCAGCAGTCCAACCGCAGGGGGCGGCTACACCTTC. The chain combines TRBV12-3 or TRBV12-4 with TRBJ1-2, with 8 positions matching TRBD1. The CDR3 runs to 13 residues. The junction had 7 bases not matched to a gene; V was cut back by 5 bases and J by 8 bases.